Listed below are T cell receptor beta chains from one sample, sequenced in a study of blood T cell repertoires in COVID-19. TCRdb keeps only in-frame clones here, not all; method: immunoSEQ multiplex PCR. The table lists over 110,000 clones, 84% of them singletons. Source material: peripheral blood. Source of these receptors: a man in his sixties with active or convalescent COVID-19. Each CDR3 is given with its conserved first and last residue. Each record gives: CDR3 protein, CDR3 DNA, D gene, V gene, J gene, clone size. D genes are given only for firm matches. The listing skips clone size in some rows; elsewhere it reads once, few, many or a size class.

CDR3 protein: CASSSPRGTEAFF
CDR3 DNA: TGTGCCAGCAGTTCTCCCCGGGGCACTGAAGCTTTCTTT
D gene: NA
V gene: TRBV6-5
J gene: TRBJ1-1
clone size: NA

CDR3 protein: CASSQGTGGIINSPLHF
CDR3 DNA: TGCGCCAGCAGCCAAGGGACAGGGGGCATAATCAATTCACCCCTCCACTTT
D gene: TRBD1
V gene: TRBV4-1
J gene: TRBJ1-6
clone size: NA

CDR3 protein: CASSLGRGNYGYTF
CDR3 DNA: TGTGCCAGCTCACTAGGACGGGGGAACTATGGCTACACCTTC
D gene: NA
V gene: TRBV18
J gene: TRBJ1-2
clone size: NA

CDR3 protein: CASSQGQPGTSGAHPGETQYF
CDR3 DNA: TGTGCCAGCAGCCAAGGGCAGCCCGGGACTAGCGGGGCCCACCCTGGGGAGACCCAGTACTTC
D gene: TRBD2
V gene: TRBV3-1/TRBV3-2
J gene: TRBJ2-5
clone size: NA

CDR3 protein: CASSLRQGRTEAFF
CDR3 DNA: TGTGCCAGCAGCCTTCGGCAGGGTAGAACTGAAGCTTTCTTT
D gene: NA
V gene: TRBV11-3
J gene: TRBJ1-1
clone size: NA

CDR3 protein: CASSSTSGYTDTQYF
CDR3 DNA: TGCGCCAGCAGCTCGACTAGCGGATACACAGATACGCAGTATTTT
D gene: TRBD2
V gene: TRBV5-1
J gene: TRBJ2-3
clone size: NA

CDR3 protein: CAWSGDSLGQPQHF
CDR3 DNA: TGTGCCTGGAGCGGGGACAGCCTAGGTCAGCCCCAGCATTTT
D gene: TRBD1
V gene: TRBV30
J gene: TRBJ1-5
clone size: NA

CDR3 protein: CASSLGSYLPLHF
CDR3 DNA: TGCGCCAGCAGCTTGGGTAGTTATCTACCCCTCCACTTT
D gene: NA
V gene: TRBV5-1
J gene: TRBJ1-6
clone size: NA

CDR3 protein: CASSLGPGQGETEAFF
CDR3 DNA: TGTGCCAGCAGTTTAGGGCCGGGACAGGGGGAGACTGAAGCTTTCTTT
D gene: TRBD1
V gene: TRBV27
J gene: TRBJ1-1
clone size: NA

CDR3 protein: CAKDSSNGANVLTF
CDR3 DNA: TGTGCCAAGGACAGTTCCAACGGGGCCAACGTCCTGACTTTC
D gene: NA
V gene: TRBV2
J gene: TRBJ2-6
clone size: few

CDR3 protein: CASSGLAGTGQETQYF
CDR3 DNA: TGTGCCAGCTCAGGACTAGCGGGAACGGGGCAAGAGACCCAGTACTTC
D gene: TRBD2
V gene: TRBV18
J gene: TRBJ2-5
clone size: few

CDR3 protein: CASSLRSVTGTGANVLTF
CDR3 DNA: TGTGCCAGCAGCTTAAGGTCCGTAACAGGGACTGGGGCCAACGTCCTGACTTTC
D gene: NA
V gene: TRBV7-2
J gene: TRBJ2-6
clone size: once

CDR3 protein: CASSMQTVNEQFF
CDR3 DNA: TGTGCCAGTAGTATGCAAACAGTCAATGAGCAGTTCTTC
D gene: NA
V gene: TRBV19
J gene: TRBJ2-1
clone size: once

CDR3 protein: CASSGTFLYNEQFF
CDR3 DNA: TGTGCCAGCAGCGGGACATTTCTATACAATGAGCAGTTCTTC
D gene: NA
V gene: TRBV2
J gene: TRBJ2-1
clone size: NA

CDR3 protein: CATTGTSTDTQYF
CDR3 DNA: TGTGCCACTACCGGGACTAGCACAGATACGCAGTATTTT
D gene: NA
V gene: TRBV19
J gene: TRBJ2-3
clone size: few